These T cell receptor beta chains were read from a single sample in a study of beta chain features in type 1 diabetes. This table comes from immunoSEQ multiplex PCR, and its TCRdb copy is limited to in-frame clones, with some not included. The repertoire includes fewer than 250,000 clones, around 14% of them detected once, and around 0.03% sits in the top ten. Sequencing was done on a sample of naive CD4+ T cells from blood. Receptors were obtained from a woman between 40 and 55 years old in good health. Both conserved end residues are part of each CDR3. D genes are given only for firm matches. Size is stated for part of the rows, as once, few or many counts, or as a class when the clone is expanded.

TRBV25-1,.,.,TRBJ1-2,CASSRGYGYTF,TGTGCCAGCAGTAGAGGCTATGGCTACACCTTC
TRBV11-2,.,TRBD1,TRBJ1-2,CASSQRYPGQGAQGYTF,TGTGCCAGCAGCCAACGGTATCCGGGACAGGGGGCTCAGGGCTACACCTTC
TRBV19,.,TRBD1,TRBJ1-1,CATPTGAVPSFF,TGTGCCACCCCGACAGGGGCCGTTCCTTCTTTCTTT
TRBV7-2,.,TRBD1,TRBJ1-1,CASSNQGAHPEAFF,TGTGCCAGCAGCAACCAGGGGGCGCACCCTGAAGCTTTCTTT
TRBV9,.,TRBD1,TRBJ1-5,CASSVGAGGFNQPQHF,TGTGCCAGCAGCGTAGGGGCAGGGGGATTCAATCAGCCCCAGCATTTT
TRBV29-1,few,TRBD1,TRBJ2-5,CSVTQGVRETQYF,TGCAGCGTAACACAGGGGGTTAGGGAGACCCAGTACTTC
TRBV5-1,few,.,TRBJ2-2,CASSWGPSAGELFF,TGCGCCAGCAGCTGGGGGCCGTCAGCCGGGGAGCTGTTTTTT
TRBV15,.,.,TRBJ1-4,CATSRDAREKLFF,TGTGCCACCAGCAGAGATGCGCGGGAAAAACTGTTTTTT
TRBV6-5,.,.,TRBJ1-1,CASRYGQLNTEAFF,TGTGCCAGCAGGTACGGACAGCTTAACACTGAAGCTTTCTTT
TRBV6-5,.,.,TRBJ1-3,CASSEEGGLMTIYF,TGTGCCAGCAGTGAAGAGGGAGGCCTGATGACCATATATTTT
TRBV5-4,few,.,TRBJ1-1,CASSSTGQGMNTEAFF,TGTGCCAGCAGCTCCACCGGACAAGGGATGAACACTGAAGCTTTCTTT
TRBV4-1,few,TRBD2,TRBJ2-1,CASSQSSGGSYEQFF,TGCGCCAGCAGCCAGTCTAGCGGGGGGTCATACGAGCAGTTCTTC
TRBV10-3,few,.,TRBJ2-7,CAISDGPQRSYF,TGTGCCATCAGTGATGGCCCCCAGCGGTCGTACTTC
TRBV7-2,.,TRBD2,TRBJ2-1,CASSGPLAGSYNEQFF,TGTGCCAGCAGCGGTCCCCTAGCGGGGAGCTACAATGAGCAGTTCTTC
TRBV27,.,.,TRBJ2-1,CASSSGQGAGLLRGEQFF,TGTGCCAGCAGTTCCGGACAGGGAGCGGGGCTATTGAGGGGTGAGCAGTTCTTC
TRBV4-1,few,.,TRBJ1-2,CASSQVDSLRGYTF,TGCGCCAGCAGCCAAGTGGACAGTCTACGTGGCTACACCTTC
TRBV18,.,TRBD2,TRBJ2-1,CASSPIGGGKENEQFF,TGTGCCAGCTCACCAATTGGCGGGGGGAAAGAAAATGAGCAGTTCTTC
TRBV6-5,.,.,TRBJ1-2,CATLGHLNYGYTF,TGTGCCACCCTGGGACACCTGAACTATGGCTACACCTTC
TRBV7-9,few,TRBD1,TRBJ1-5,CASSSPTGGGNQPQHF,TGTGCCAGCAGCTCACCGACAGGGGGCGGCAATCAGCCCCAGCATTTT
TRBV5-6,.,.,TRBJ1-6,CASSLGNRVALDSPLHF,TGTGCCAGCAGCTTGGGAAACAGGGTAGCCCTTGATTCACCCCTCCACTTT
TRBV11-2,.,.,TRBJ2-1,CASSFAGTGYNEQFF,TGTGCCAGCAGCTTTGCCGGGACTGGATACAATGAGCAGTTCTTC
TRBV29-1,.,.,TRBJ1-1,CSVEPTSHTEAFF,TGCAGCGTTGAACCGACATCTCACACTGAAGCTTTCTTT
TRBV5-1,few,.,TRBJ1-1,CASSQQPAGNTEAFF,TGCGCCAGCAGCCAACAGCCGGCCGGGAACACTGAAGCTTTCTTT
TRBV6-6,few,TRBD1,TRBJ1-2,CASSYPGQDNYGYTF,TGTGCCAGCAGTTACCCGGGACAGGATAACTATGGCTACACCTTC
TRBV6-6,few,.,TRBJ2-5,CASIDHGGPETQYF,TGTGCCAGCATTGACCACGGGGGGCCGGAGACCCAGTACTTC
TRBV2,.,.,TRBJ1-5,CASRGSWQGDQPQHF,TGTGCCAGCAGGGGTTCGTGGCAGGGCGATCAGCCCCAGCATTTT
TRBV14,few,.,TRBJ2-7,CASSLWATGPSGELVTYEQYF,TGTGCCAGCAGCCTCTGGGCCACCGGGCCTTCAGGGGAACTGGTTACCTACGAGCAGTACTTC
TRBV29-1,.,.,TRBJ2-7,CSVSGGISYEQYF,TGCAGCGTGTCAGGGGGGATCTCCTACGAGCAGTACTTC
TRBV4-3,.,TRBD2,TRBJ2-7,CASSQIASGGGEQYF,TGCGCCAGCAGCCAAATTGCTAGCGGGGGTGGGGAGCAGTACTTC
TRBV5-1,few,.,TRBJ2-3,CASSLTGSDTQYF,TGCGCCAGCAGCTTGACGGGTTCAGATACGCAGTATTTT
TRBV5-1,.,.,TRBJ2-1,CASSPVSVGDYNEQFF,TGCGCCAGCAGCCCTGTCTCGGTAGGAGACTACAATGAGCAGTTCTTC
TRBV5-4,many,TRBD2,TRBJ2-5,CASSSAGEVETQYF,TGTGCCAGCAGCTCAGCGGGGGAGGTGGAGACCCAGTACTTC
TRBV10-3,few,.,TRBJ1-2,CAIGTGPTAGYGYTF,TGTGCCATCGGTACAGGTCCGACAGCGGGCTATGGCTACACCTTC
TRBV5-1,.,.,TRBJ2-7,CASSLRNRGEQYF,TGCGCCAGCAGCTTGAGGAATAGGGGTGAGCAGTACTTC
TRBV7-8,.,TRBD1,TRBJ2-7,CASSPWGRDRANEQYF,TGTGCCAGCAGCCCATGGGGCCGGGACAGGGCCAACGAGCAGTACTTC
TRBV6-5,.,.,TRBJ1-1,CASSYLREAFF,TGTGCCAGCAGTTACTTGCGAGAAGCTTTCTTT
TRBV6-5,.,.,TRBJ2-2,CASNSQGSGELFF,TGTGCCAGCAACTCCCAGGGGTCCGGGGAGCTGTTTTTT
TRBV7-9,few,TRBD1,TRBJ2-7,CASSPGQGVREQYF,TGTGCCAGCAGCCCCGGACAGGGGGTTCGCGAGCAGTACTTC
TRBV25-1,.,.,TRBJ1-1,CASSLPDTEAFF,TGTGCCAGCAGTCTCCCGGACACTGAAGCTTTCTTT
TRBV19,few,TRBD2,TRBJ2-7,CASSKPGLAVYEQYF,TGTGCCAGTAGTAAACCGGGACTAGCGGTTTACGAGCAGTACTTC
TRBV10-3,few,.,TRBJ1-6,CAISSMQENSPLHF,TGTGCCATCAGTAGCATGCAAGAAAATTCACCCCTCCACTTT
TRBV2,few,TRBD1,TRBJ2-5,CANSRGREETQYF,TGTGCCAATAGCAGGGGGCGTGAGGAGACCCAGTACTTC
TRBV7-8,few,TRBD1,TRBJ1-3,CASSLGQGNTIYF,TGTGCCAGCAGTCTGGGACAGGGAAACACCATATATTTT
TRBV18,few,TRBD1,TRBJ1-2,CASSLDRDYGYTF,TGTGCCAGCTCTCTGGACAGGGACTATGGCTACACCTTC
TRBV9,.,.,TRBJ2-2,CASSVAPTGELFF,TGTGCCAGCAGCGTGGCCCCGACCGGGGAGCTGTTTTTT
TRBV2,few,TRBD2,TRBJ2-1,CASSEKGLVGDEQFF,TGTGCCAGCAGTGAAAAGGGACTAGTTGGCGATGAGCAGTTCTTC
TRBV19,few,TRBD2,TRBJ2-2,CASRKAGGTGELFF,TGTGCCAGTAGGAAAGCGGGGGGCACCGGGGAGCTGTTTTTT
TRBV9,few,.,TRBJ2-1,CASSVRVASNEQFF,TGTGCCAGCAGCGTACGGGTAGCCTCCAATGAGCAGTTCTTC
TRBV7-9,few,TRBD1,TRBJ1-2,CASSLGQERYGYTF,TGTGCCAGCAGTTTAGGACAGGAGCGCTATGGCTACACCTTC
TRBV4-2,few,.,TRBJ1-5,CASSQGVSGGNNQPQHF,TGTGCCAGCAGCCAAGGAGTTTCGGGGGGAAACAATCAGCCCCAGCATTTT
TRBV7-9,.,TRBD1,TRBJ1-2,CASSLAGTGTYGYTF,TGTGCCAGCAGCTTAGCCGGGACAGGGACCTATGGCTACACCTTC
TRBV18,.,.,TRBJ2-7,CASSPISGSYEQYF,TGTGCCAGCTCACCTATTAGCGGCTCCTACGAGCAGTACTTC
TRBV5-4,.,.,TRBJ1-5,CASSGGGRPQHF,TGTGCCAGCAGCGGGGGGGGACGGCCCCAGCATTTT
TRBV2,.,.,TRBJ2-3,CAIKPGLHTDTQYF,TGTGCCATAAAGCCGGGACTCCACACAGATACGCAGTATTTT
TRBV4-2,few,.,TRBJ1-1,CASSQEGDTEAFF,TGTGCCAGCAGCCAAGAAGGGGACACTGAAGCTTTCTTT